Below, 4 T cell receptor beta chains from the same sample are listed, as sequenced in a study of metastatic and nonmetastatic thyroid tumors. Before thyroid surgery, none of the patients had received any treatment. TCRdb re-called clones via MiXCR from the PCR reads. The repertoire holds some 20,000 clones, roughly 23% seen once, with around an eighth in the top ten. Source material: tumor tissue. Source of these receptors: a female donor with papillary thyroid cancer or a benign thyroid nodule (not recorded which). Some clones in this sample may be carry-over from other donors' samples.

The V and J genes are TRBV3-1 and TRBJ2-2; a weak D match, TRBD2 (5 bases). There are 15 residues in the CDR3. V dropped 4 bases and J dropped 1 base, with 10 bases sitting between them. The germline gives CDR1 LGHDT, CDR2 YNNKEL (reference sequence). In nucleotides, the CDR3 is TGTGCCAGCAGCCGCGCCAGCGGGAACACCGGGGAGCTGTTTTTT. Protein sequence: CASSRASGNTGELFF.

Remarks on this clone: At one boundary the junction diverges from the germline segment, which might be a read error. The chain is built from TRBV20-1 and TRBJ2-3; D possibly corresponds to TRBD2 (6 bases). This CDR3 is 15 amino acids long. Germline V gene data show CDR1 as DFQATT and CDR2 as SNEGSKA (reference sequence). The CDR3 here is CSATERASSIDTQYF. The CDR3 nucleotides are TGCAGTGCTACAGAGCGGGCCTCGTCAATAGATACGCAGTACTTT.

The chain uses TRBV20-1 and TRBJ2-1; D not certain. The germline V gene encodes CDR1 DFQATT and CDR2 SNEGSKA (reference sequence). Trimming removed 5 bases from V and 6 bases from J, with 26 bases in between. This CDR3 comprises 17 residues. The CDR3 nucleotides are TGCAGTGCTCACACGAGTGATACAGTGTCCGGGTTCAATGAGCAGTTCTTC. Protein sequence: CSAHTSDTVSGFNEQFF.

This clone was recorded at least ten times. The same CDR3 arises from other DNA sequences in this sample as well. The chain joins TRBV11-2 to TRBJ2-2; weak D call: TRBD2 (6 bases). Trimming pared 6 bases from V and 5 bases from J, leaving 13 bases between. Germline lookup yields CDR1 SGHAT and CDR2 FQNNGV. The CDR3 has 14 residues. The CDR3 region is CASRQRSGTGELFF. CDR3 coding DNA: TGTGCCAGCAGGCAAAGGAGCGGGACCGGGGAGCTGTTTTTT. The full variable domain, with the rest looked up from reference TRBV11-2 and TRBJ2-2, is EAGVAQSPRYKIIEKRQSVAFWCNPISGHATLYWYQQILGQGPKLLIQFQNNGVVDDSQLPKDRFSAERLKGVDSTLKIQPAKLEDSAVYLCASRQRSGTGELFFGEGSRLTVL.